This T cell receptor beta chain was sequenced during a study of chemoradiotherapy in HPV16-positive cancers. For the study at large: Candidate HPV-specific T-cell clones and common TCR motifs came from functional assays in two HPV16-positive patients.

On this clone itself: The antigen remains undetermined.

Assay: immunoSEQ multiplex PCR; the TCRdb copy retains only in-frame clones and omits some. In the table there are some 8,300 clones, 74% of which are singletons. Over chemoradiotherapy, repertoires were sampled more than once. Study results and limitations: Non-HPV-specific T cells did not expand in tumors during treatment, whereas candidate HPV-specific clones and E7-related motifs did. HPV-specific T cells were functionally defined from only a couple of HPV16-positive patients.

This sample was taken from a patient who underwent chemoradiotherapy. This sequence was found in a human donor with HPV-associated anogenital cancer.

In DNA, the CDR3 is TGTGCCAGCGGGGGACTAGCCCATGGAGGCGAGCAGTACTTC. Encoded protein: CASGGLAHGGEQYF. The chain has TRBV6-1 and TRBJ2-7, with 9 bases that match TRBD2. J gave up 6 bases and V 8 bases, and 11 bases lay outside the gene matches. The CDR3 consists of 14 residues. The germline CDR1 and CDR2 sequences are MNHNS and SASEGT.